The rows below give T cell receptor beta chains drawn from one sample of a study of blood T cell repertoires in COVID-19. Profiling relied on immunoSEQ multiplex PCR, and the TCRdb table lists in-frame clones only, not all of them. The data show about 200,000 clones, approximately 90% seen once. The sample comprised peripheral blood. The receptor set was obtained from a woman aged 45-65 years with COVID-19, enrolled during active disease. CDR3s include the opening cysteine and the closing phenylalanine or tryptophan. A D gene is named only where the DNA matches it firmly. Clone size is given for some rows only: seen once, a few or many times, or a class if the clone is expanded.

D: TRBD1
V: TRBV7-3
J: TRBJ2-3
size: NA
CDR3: CASSSVTGVRTDTQYF
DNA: TGTGCCAGCAGCTCGGTTACAGGGGTTAGGACAGATACGCAGTATTTT

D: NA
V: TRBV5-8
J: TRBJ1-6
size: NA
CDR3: CASSFSGFDDSPLHF
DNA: TGTGCCAGCAGCTTCTCAGGATTTGATGATTCACCCCTCCACTTT

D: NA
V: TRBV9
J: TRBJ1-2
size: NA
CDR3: CASSAQGFGYTF
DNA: TGTGCCAGCAGCGCTCAGGGATTCGGCTACACCTTC

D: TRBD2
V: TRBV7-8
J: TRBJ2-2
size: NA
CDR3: CVSRLAGGSTGELFF
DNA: TGTGTCTCTAGGCTAGCGGGGGGGAGCACCGGGGAGCTGTTTTTT

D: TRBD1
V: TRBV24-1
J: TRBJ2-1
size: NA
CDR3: CATSEKAGTGRGYNEQFF
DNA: TGTGCCACCAGTGAAAAAGCCGGGACAGGGAGAGGGTACAATGAGCAGTTCTTC

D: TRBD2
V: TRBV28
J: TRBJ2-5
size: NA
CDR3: CASSGGARVGETQYF
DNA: TGTGCCTCGAGCGGGGGTGCGCGCGTGGGAGAGACCCAGTACTTC

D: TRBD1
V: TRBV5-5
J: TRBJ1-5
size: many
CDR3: CASSIYTGENQPQHF
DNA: TGTGCCAGCAGCATCTACACAGGGGAAAATCAGCCCCAGCATTTT

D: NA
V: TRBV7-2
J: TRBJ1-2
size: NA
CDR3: CASSLGPGPYGYTF
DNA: TGTGCCAGCAGCTTAGGTCCAGGGCCCTATGGCTACACCTTC

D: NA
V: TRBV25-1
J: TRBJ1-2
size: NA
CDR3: CASSDGGYGYTF
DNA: TGTGCCAGCAGTGATGGGGGGTATGGCTACACCTTC

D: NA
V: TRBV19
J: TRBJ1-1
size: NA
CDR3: CASSIGGAGNTEAFF
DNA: TGTGCCAGTAGTATAGGTGGGGCAGGGAACACTGAAGCTTTCTTT

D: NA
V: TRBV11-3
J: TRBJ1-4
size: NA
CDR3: CASSLDQGRKLFF
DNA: TGTGCCAGCAGCTTAGATCAGGGGCGAAAACTGTTTTTT

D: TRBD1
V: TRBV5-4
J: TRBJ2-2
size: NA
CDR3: CASSWTGGELFF
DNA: TGTGCCAGCAGCTGGACAGGGGGGGAGCTGTTTTTT

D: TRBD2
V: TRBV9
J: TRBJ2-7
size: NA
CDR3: CASSAGSGGPNEQYF
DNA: TGTGCCAGCAGCGCTGGATCGGGGGGGCCCAACGAGCAGTACTTC

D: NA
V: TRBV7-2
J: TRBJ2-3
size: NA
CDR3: CASSLGMTYSTDTQYF
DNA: TGTGCCAGCAGCCTCGGAATGACATATAGCACAGATACGCAGTATTTT

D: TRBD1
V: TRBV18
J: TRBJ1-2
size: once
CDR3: CASSPRQGQASYGYTF
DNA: TGTGCCAGCTCACCTCGACAGGGGCAGGCATCCTATGGCTACACCTTC

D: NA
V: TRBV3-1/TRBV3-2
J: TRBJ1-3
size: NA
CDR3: CASSQVIGTGNTIYF
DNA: TGTGCCAGCAGCCAAGTAATCGGGACTGGAAACACCATATATTTT

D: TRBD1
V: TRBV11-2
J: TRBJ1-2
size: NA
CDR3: CASSPRTGGVYGYTF
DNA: TGTGCCAGCAGCCCCCGGACAGGGGGCGTGTATGGCTACACCTTC

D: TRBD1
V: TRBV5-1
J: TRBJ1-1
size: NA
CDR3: CASSLGTGGNTEAFF
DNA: TGCGCCAGCAGCTTGGGAACAGGGGGAAACACTGAAGCTTTCTTT

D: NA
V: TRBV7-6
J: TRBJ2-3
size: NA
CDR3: CASSLRPGSVDTQYF
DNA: TGTGCCAGCAGCTTAAGGCCCGGGAGCGTAGATACGCAGTATTTT

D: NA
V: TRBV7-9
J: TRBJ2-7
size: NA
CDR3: CASSPQGLGQGETYEQYF
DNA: TGTGCCAGCAGCCCCCAAGGATTGGGGCAGGGCGAAACCTACGAGCAGTACTTC

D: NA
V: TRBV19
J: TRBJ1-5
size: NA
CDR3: CASSAQGFGQPQHF
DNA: TGTGCCAGTAGTGCGCAGGGTTTCGGTCAGCCCCAGCATTTT

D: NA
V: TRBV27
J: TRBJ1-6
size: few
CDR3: CASSVRVLHSPLHF
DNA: TGTGCCAGCTCCGTCAGGGTCCTGCATTCACCCCTCCACTTT

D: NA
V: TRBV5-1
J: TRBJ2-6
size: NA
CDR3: CASRQGRLLSSGANVLTF
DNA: TGCGCCAGCAGACAGGGCCGACTTTTGTCCTCTGGGGCCAACGTCCTGACTTTC

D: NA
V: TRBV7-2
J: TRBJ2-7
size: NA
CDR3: CASSPLYEQYF
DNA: TGTGCCAGCAGCCCTCTCTACGAGCAGTACTTC

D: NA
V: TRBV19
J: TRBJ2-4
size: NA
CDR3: CASSIVAGDIQYF
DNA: TGTGCCAGTAGTATAGTGGCGGGTGACATTCAGTACTTC

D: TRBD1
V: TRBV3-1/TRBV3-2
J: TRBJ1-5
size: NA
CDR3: CASSQGQGSQPQHF
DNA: TGTGCCAGCAGCCAAGGACAGGGAAGTCAGCCCCAGCATTTT

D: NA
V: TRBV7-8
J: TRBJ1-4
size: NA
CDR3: CASSLRARAEKLFF
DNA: TGTGCCAGCAGCTTGAGGGCCCGGGCAGAAAAACTGTTTTTT

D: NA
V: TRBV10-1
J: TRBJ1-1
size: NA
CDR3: CASSESRFENTEAFF
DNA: TGCGCCAGCAGTGAGTCGAGGTTTGAGAACACTGAAGCTTTCTTT

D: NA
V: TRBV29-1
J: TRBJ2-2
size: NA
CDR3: CSVDWGAGELFF
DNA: TGCAGCGTTGACTGGGGGGCCGGGGAGCTGTTTTTT

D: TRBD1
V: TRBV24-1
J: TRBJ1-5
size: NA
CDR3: CATSNDRGGAQPQHF
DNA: TGTGCCACCAGTAACGACAGGGGGGGCGCTCAGCCCCAGCATTTT

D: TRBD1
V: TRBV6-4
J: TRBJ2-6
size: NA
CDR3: CASSDWTGPGANVLTF
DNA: TGTGCCAGCAGTGATTGGACAGGGCCTGGAGCCAACGTCCTGACTTTC

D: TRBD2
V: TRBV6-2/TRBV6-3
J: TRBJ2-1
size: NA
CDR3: CASSSGLAGGPYYNEQFF
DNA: TGTGCCAGCAGTTCGGGACTAGCGGGGGGCCCTTATTACAATGAGCAGTTCTTC

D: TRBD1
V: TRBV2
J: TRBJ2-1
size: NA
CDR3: CASPGDRGYEQFF
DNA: TGTGCCAGCCCAGGGGACAGGGGGTATGAGCAGTTCTTC

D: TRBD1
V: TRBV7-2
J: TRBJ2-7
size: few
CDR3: CASRSGTGGYEQYF
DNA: TGTGCCAGCAGGTCCGGGACAGGGGGGTACGAGCAGTACTTC

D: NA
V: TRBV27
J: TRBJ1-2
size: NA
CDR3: CASRERLGGGQVYGYTF
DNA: TGTGCCAGCAGAGAACGGTTAGGCGGGGGGCAGGTCTATGGCTACACCTTC

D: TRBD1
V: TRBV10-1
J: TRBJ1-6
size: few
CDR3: CASSADRVNSPLHF
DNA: TGCGCCAGCAGTGCAGACAGGGTTAATTCACCCCTCCACTTT

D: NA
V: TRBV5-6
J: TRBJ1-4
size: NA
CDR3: CASSLSPGPNEKLFF
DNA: TGTGCCAGCAGCTTGAGTCCAGGGCCTAATGAAAAACTGTTTTTT

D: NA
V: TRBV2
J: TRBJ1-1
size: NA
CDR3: CASTRDTPNTEAFF
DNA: TGTGCCAGTACAAGGGACACCCCGAACACTGAAGCTTTCTTT

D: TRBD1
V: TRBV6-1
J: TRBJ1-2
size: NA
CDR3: CASSSFDRGDYGYTF
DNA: TGTGCCAGCAGTTCCTTCGACAGGGGTGACTATGGCTACACCTTC

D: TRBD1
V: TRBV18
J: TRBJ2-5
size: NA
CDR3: CASSPWRLQGALETQYF
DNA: TGTGCCAGCTCACCATGGCGGTTGCAGGGGGCTTTAGAGACCCAGTACTTC

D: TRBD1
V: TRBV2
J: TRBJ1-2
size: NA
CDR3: CASRGGTIFSFSYGYTF
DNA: TGTGCCAGCAGAGGGGGCACAATATTCTCCTTTTCCTATGGCTACACCTTC

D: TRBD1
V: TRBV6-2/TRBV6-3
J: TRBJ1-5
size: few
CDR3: CASSHRGLSNQPQHF
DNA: TGTGCCAGCAGTCACAGGGGGCTAAGCAATCAGCCCCAGCATTTT

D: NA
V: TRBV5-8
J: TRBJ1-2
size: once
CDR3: CASSLARAYGYTF
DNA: TGTGCCAGCAGCTTAGCCAGGGCTTATGGCTACACCTTC

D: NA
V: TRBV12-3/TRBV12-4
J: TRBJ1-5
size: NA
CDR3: CASSLWRDQPQHF
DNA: TGTGCCAGCAGTTTATGGAGGGATCAGCCCCAGCATTTT

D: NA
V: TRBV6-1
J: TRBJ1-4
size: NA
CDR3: CASSEAGGTNEKLFF
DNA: TGTGCCAGCAGTGAAGCGGGGGGAACTAATGAAAAACTGTTTTTT

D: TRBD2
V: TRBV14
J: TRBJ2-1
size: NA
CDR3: CASSQGLAHYNEQFF
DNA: TGTGCCAGCAGCCAAGGACTAGCGCACTACAATGAGCAGTTCTTC

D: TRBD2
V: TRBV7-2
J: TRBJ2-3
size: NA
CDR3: CASSLTGTSGGATQYF
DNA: TGTGCCAGCAGCTTGACCGGGACTAGCGGGGGGGCAACGCAGTATTTT

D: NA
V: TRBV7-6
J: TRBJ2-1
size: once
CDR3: CASSLDRGEEQFF
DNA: TGTGCCAGCAGCTTAGACCGGGGAGAAGAGCAGTTCTTC

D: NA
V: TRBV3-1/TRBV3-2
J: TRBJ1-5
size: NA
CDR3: CASSQSLDSSQHF
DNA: TGTGCCAGCAGCCAAAGTCTGGACAGTTCCCAGCATTTT